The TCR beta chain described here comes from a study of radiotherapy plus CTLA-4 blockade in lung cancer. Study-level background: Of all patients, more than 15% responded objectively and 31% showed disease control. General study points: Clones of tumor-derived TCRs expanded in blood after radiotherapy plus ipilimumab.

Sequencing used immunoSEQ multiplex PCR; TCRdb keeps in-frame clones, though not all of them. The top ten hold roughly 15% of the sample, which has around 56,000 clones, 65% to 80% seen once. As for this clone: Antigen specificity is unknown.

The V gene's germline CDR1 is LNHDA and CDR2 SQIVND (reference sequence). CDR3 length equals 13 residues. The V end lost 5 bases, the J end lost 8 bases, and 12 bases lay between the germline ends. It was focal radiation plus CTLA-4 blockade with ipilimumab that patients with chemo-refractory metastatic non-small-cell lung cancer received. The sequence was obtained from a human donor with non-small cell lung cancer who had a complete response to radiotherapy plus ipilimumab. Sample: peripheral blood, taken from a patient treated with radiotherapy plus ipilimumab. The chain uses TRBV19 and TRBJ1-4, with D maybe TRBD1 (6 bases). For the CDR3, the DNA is TGTGCCAGTAGTTTGGGGGCTTCCGAAAAACTGTTTTTT. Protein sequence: CASSLGASEKLFF.